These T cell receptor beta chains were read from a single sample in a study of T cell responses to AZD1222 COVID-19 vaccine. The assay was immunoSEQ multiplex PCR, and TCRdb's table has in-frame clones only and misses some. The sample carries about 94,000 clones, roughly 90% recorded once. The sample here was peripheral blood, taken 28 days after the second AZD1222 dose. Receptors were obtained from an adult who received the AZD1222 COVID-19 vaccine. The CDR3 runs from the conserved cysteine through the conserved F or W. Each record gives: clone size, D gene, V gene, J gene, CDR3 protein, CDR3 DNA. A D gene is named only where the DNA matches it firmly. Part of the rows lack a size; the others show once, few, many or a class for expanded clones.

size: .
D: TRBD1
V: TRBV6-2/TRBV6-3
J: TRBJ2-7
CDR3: CASSPIGQDAYEQYF
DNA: TGTGCCAGCAGTCCAATTGGACAGGATGCCTACGAGCAGTACTTC

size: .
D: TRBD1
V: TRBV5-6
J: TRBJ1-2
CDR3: CASSPPTGLERVYTF
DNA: TGTGCCAGCAGCCCCCCGACAGGGTTGGAGAGAGTCTACACCTTC

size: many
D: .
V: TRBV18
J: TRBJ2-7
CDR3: CASSMAPSVYEQYF
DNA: TGTGCCAGCTCAATGGCTCCATCCGTTTACGAGCAGTACTTC

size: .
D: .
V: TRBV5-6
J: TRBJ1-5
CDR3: CASSLTPFPNQPQHF
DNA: TGTGCCAGCAGTTTAACACCGTTCCCCAATCAGCCCCAGCATTTT

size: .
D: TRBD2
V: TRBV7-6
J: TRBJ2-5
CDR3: CASSLTSGGRGGETQYF
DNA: TGTGCCAGCAGCTTAACTAGCGGGGGCCGTGGTGGAGAGACCCAGTACTTC

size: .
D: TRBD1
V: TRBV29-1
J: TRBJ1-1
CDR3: CSVRGQGYTEAFF
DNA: TGCAGCGTTCGAGGACAGGGTTACACTGAAGCTTTCTTT

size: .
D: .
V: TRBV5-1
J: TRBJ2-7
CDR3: CASSGAYEQYF
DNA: TGCGCCAGCAGCGGCGCCTACGAGCAGTACTTC

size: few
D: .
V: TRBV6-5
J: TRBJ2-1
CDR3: CASSWGSGGSYNEQFF
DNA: TGTGCCAGCAGTTGGGGGTCAGGAGGGTCCTACAATGAGCAGTTCTTC

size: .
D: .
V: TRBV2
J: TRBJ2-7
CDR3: CASTKGGGVYEQYF
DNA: TGTGCCAGCACAAAAGGAGGGGGTGTGTACGAGCAGTACTTC

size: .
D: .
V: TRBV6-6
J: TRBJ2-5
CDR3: CASRPFGGETQYF
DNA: TGTGCCAGCAGGCCCTTCGGGGGCGAGACCCAGTACTTC

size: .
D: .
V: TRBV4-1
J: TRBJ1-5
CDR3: CASSQGGGWDQPQHF
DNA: TGCGCCAGCAGCCAAGGTGGGGGGTGGGATCAGCCCCAGCATTTT

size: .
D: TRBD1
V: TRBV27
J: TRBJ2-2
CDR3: CASRQGAEELFF
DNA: TGTGCCAGTAGGCAGGGGGCGGAGGAGCTGTTTTTT

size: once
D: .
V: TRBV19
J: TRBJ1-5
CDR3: CASSVQGGSNQPQHF
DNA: TGTGCCAGTAGTGTACAGGGAGGGAGCAATCAGCCCCAGCATTTT

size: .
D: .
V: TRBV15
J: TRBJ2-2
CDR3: CATSRTLESGELFF
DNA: TGTGCCACCAGCCGGACCCTCGAATCCGGGGAGCTGTTTTTT

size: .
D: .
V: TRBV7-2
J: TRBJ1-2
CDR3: CASSPPGPGYGYTF
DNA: TGTGCCAGCAGCCCGCCGGGACCCGGATATGGCTACACCTTC

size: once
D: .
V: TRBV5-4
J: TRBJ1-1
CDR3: CASSRPWDAEAFF
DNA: TGTGCCAGCAGCAGACCATGGGACGCTGAAGCTTTCTTT

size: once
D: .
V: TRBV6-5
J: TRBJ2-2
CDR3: CASSQGTGELFF
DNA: TGTGCCAGCAGCCAGGGAACCGGGGAGCTGTTTTTT

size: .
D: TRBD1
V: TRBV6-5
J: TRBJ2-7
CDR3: CASSYGGGRGLYEQYF
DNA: TGTGCCAGCAGTTATGGTGGCGGCAGGGGGCTTTACGAGCAGTACTTC

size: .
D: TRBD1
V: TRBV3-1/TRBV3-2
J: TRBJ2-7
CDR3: CASSRNRGSYEQYF
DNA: TGTGCCAGCAGCCGTAACAGGGGCTCCTACGAGCAGTACTTC

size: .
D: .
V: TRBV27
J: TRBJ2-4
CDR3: CASSLLGGTAGALAKNIQYF
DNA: TGTGCCAGCAGTTTATTGGGGGGGACAGCCGGCGCCCTAGCCAAAAACATTCAGTACTTC

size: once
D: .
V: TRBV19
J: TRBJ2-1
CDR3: CASSISGSYNEQFF
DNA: TGTGCCAGTAGTATTTCCGGTTCCTACAATGAGCAGTTCTTC

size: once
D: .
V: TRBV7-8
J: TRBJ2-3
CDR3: CASSLGSSTDTQYF
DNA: TGTGCCAGCAGCTTGGGATCCAGCACAGATACGCAGTATTTT

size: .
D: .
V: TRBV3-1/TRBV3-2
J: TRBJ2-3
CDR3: CASSQEGTYTDTQYF
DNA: TGTGCCAGCAGCCAAGAAGGGACTTACACAGATACGCAGTATTTT

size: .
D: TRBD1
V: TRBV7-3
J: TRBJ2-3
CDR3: CASSSGGGTDTQYF
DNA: TGTGCCAGCAGCTCAGGGGGCGGCACAGATACGCAGTATTTT

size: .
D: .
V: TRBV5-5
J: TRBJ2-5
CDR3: CASSAGVGETQYF
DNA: TGTGCCAGCAGCGCTGGCGTAGGGGAGACCCAGTACTTC

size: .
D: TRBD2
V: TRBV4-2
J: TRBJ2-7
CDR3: CASSQARLAGDEQYF
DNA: TGTGCCAGCAGCCAAGCCAGGCTAGCGGGGGACGAGCAGTACTTC

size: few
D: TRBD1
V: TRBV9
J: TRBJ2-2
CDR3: CASSATGTLTGELFF
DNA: TGTGCCAGCAGCGCGACAGGGACCTTAACCGGGGAGCTGTTTTTT

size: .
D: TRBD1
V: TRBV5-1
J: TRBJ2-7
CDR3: CASSDGRTGAYEQYF
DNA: TGCGCCAGCAGCGATGGCCGGACAGGGGCTTACGAGCAGTACTTC

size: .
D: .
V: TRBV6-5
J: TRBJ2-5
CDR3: CASSYSRQETQYF
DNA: TGTGCCAGCAGTTACTCGCGGCAAGAGACCCAGTACTTC

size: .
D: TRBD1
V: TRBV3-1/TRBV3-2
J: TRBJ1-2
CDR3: CASSLLLGQPYGYTF
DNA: TGTGCCAGCAGCCTCCTTTTGGGACAGCCCTATGGCTACACCTTC